A single sample gave rise to the 5 T cell receptor beta chains below, sequenced in a study of beta chain features in type 1 diabetes. Regarding the study as a whole: There was a moderate but significant shortening of TCRB CDR3s in all four CD4+ subsets of Type 1 diabetes patients.

These receptors have no identified antigens. Every bit of the isolated RNA underwent reverse transcription, so sequencing read expressed TCRB transcripts. Measured with immunoSEQ multiplex PCR; TCRdb has only the in-frame clones, and not every one. The sample carries under 400,000 clones, approximately 12% recorded once. The sequenced sample was naive CD4+ T cells from blood. All receptors come from a woman under 30 with type 1 diabetes.

This chain joins TRBV14 and TRBJ2-7; D remains unclear. This CDR3 has 15 amino acids. Trimming shortened V by 1 base and J by 9 bases, and 19 bases separated the two germline ends. Germline loops: CDR1 SGHDN, CDR2 FVKESK. The CDR3 DNA reads TGTGCCAGCAGCCAAGTACCGAGTCCTACGAGTGGGCAGTACTTC. Its protein product is CASSQVPSPTSGQYF. The full variable domain, in which reference TRBV14 and TRBJ2-7 provide the parts outside the CDR3, is EAGVTQFPSHSVIEKGQTVTLRCDPISGHDNLYWYRRVMGKEIKFLLHFVKESKQDESGMPNNRFLAERTGGTYSTLKVQPAELEDSGVYFCASSQVPSPTSGQYFGPGTRLTVT.

Comment on this clone: Sequence at one end of the junction differs from germline and may be a read error. This rearrangement joins TRBV7-9 to TRBJ2-5; TRBD2 matches 12 bases. CDR3 length equals 15 residues. Per the germline V gene, CDR1 is SEHNR and CDR2 is FQNEAQ (reference sequence). Here the CDR3 reads CASSLAGGRLETQYF. The CDR3, as DNA: TGTGCCAGCAGCCTAGCGGGAGGGCGGTTGGAGACCCAGTACTTC.

This clone turned up a few times. This rearrangement joins TRBV5-6 to TRBJ2-5; TRBD2 aligns across 9 bases. Germline-derived CDR1 and CDR2 are SGHDT and YYEEEE. V was pared by 4 bases and J by 2 bases, with 9 bases of the junction left unmatched. The CDR3 covers 16 residues. The CDR3 sequence is CASSLLAGVIQETQYF. The CDR3 DNA reads TGTGCCAGCAGCCTATTAGCGGGGGTGATACAAGAGACCCAGTACTTC.

This clone was observed a few times. The chain joins TRBV29-1 to TRBJ2-7; 8 bases map to TRBD1. The CDR3 runs to 12 residues. Germline values: CDR1 SQVTM, CDR2 ANQGSEA. V was clipped by 5 bases and J by 7 bases; unmatched bases: 7. The CDR3 DNA reads TGCAGCGTTTCGACAGGGGCCCGGGAGCAGTACTTC. Translated: CSVSTGAREQYF.

This clone was detected a few times. V is TRBV9 and J is TRBJ2-7; D unresolved. This CDR3 region has 14 residues. Germline CDR1 SGDLS, CDR2 YYNGEE. V was shortened by 0 bases and J by 2 bases, with 9 bases between the two germline ends. CDR3: CASSVGWRTYEQYF. The DNA of the CDR3 is TGTGCCAGCAGCGTAGGTTGGCGGACCTACGAGCAGTACTTC.